These T cell receptor beta chains were read from a single sample in a study of blood T cells in healthy people across ages. TCRdb re-derived calls from the 5' RACE reads in MiXCR, one entry per CDR3 protein. The data show around 1,800,000 distinct CDR3 sequences, with around 40% seen just once and 23% held by the top ten. The sample was blood. Receptors were obtained from a human donor in good health. The CDR3 runs from the conserved cysteine through the conserved F or W. Fields, in order: D gene, V gene, clone size, J gene, CDR3 protein, CDR3 DNA. A D gene is named only where the DNA matches it firmly. Size tells how often a clone was seen (once, few, many) or the class of an expanded clone, and some rows leave it out.

D gene: -; V gene: TRBV7-2; clone size: -; J gene: TRBJ1-6; CDR3 protein: CASSLVTPASSYNSPLHF; CDR3 DNA: TGTGCCAGCAGCTTAGTGACGCCAGCCTCCTCCTATAATTCACCCCTCCACTTT
D gene: -; V gene: TRBV4-3; clone size: -; J gene: TRBJ2-7; CDR3 protein: CASSQYETGGYEQYF; CDR3 DNA: TGCGCCAGCAGCCAATATGAGACAGGAGGCTACGAGCAGTACTTC
D gene: -; V gene: TRBV15; clone size: -; J gene: TRBJ2-3; CDR3 protein: CATSRSRGSDTQYF; CDR3 DNA: TGTGCCACCAGCAGGTCGCGGGGCTCAGATACGCAGTATTTT
D gene: -; V gene: TRBV7-2; clone size: -; J gene: TRBJ2-3; CDR3 protein: CASSLVGPTADTQYF; CDR3 DNA: TGTGCCAGCAGCTTAGTTGGGCCAACGGCCGATACGCAGTATTTT
D gene: TRBD2; V gene: TRBV11-2; clone size: -; J gene: TRBJ2-1; CDR3 protein: CASSFTGTSGGGFLSIYNEQFF; CDR3 DNA: TGTGCCAGCAGCTTTACCGGGACTAGCGGGGGGGGCTTTCTCTCGATATACAATGAGCAGTTCTTC
D gene: TRBD2; V gene: TRBV28; clone size: few; J gene: TRBJ2-1; CDR3 protein: CASSSLGRGGYNEQFF; CDR3 DNA: TGTGCCAGCAGTTCCCTCGGCCGGGGGGGCTACAATGAGCAGTTCTTC
D gene: -; V gene: TRBV29-1; clone size: few; J gene: TRBJ2-1; CDR3 protein: CSVVGAGLYNEQFF; CDR3 DNA: TGCAGCGTTGTTGGGGCAGGACTTTACAATGAGCAGTTCTTC
D gene: -; V gene: TRBV4-3; clone size: few; J gene: TRBJ1-2; CDR3 protein: CASSQDYGLGYTF; CDR3 DNA: TGCGCCAGCAGCCAAGATTACGGCCTTGGCTACACCTTC
D gene: -; V gene: TRBV7-9; clone size: -; J gene: TRBJ2-4; CDR3 protein: CASSLQGFNIQYF; CDR3 DNA: TGTGCCAGCAGCTTACAAGGATTTAACATTCAGTACTTC
D gene: TRBD1; V gene: TRBV6-5; clone size: -; J gene: TRBJ1-2; CDR3 protein: CASSYETGRNYGYTF; CDR3 DNA: TGTGCCAGCAGTTACGAGACAGGGAGGAACTATGGCTACACCTTC
D gene: -; V gene: TRBV12-3/TRBV12-4; clone size: -; J gene: TRBJ1-2; CDR3 protein: CASSPGSGLGYTF; CDR3 DNA: TGTGCCAGCAGTCCAGGATCCGGACTCGGCTACACCTTC
D gene: -; V gene: TRBV13; clone size: once; J gene: TRBJ2-7; CDR3 protein: CASSLRSFPRDEQYF; CDR3 DNA: TGTGCCAGCAGCTTACGCTCGTTCCCCCGGGACGAGCAGTACTTC
D gene: TRBD1; V gene: TRBV7-2; clone size: -; J gene: TRBJ1-1; CDR3 protein: CASSDSNDRGRQAFF; CDR3 DNA: TGTGCCAGCAGCGACTCAAACGACAGGGGGCGTCAAGCTTTCTTT
D gene: TRBD1; V gene: TRBV7-9; clone size: once; J gene: TRBJ1-1; CDR3 protein: CASSVPGQATEAFF; CDR3 DNA: TGTGCCAGCAGCGTGCCGGGACAGGCCACTGAAGCTTTCTTT
D gene: TRBD1; V gene: TRBV7-2; clone size: -; J gene: TRBJ1-2; CDR3 protein: CASSLVGQGIKGYTF; CDR3 DNA: TGTGCCAGCAGCTTAGTCGGACAGGGAATTAAAGGCTACACCTTC
D gene: -; V gene: TRBV7-9; clone size: -; J gene: TRBJ2-4; CDR3 protein: CANSSGVDQYF; CDR3 DNA: TGTGCCAACAGCTCAGGGGTAGACCAGTACTTC
D gene: TRBD1; V gene: TRBV5-5; clone size: -; J gene: TRBJ1-5; CDR3 protein: CASSFRWGQGVIQPQHF; CDR3 DNA: TGTGCCAGCAGCTTTCGGTGGGGTCAGGGGGTGATTCAGCCCCAGCATTTT
D gene: -; V gene: TRBV9; clone size: many; J gene: TRBJ2-7; CDR3 protein: CASSHQDGSYEQYF; CDR3 DNA: TGTGCCAGCAGTCATCAGGACGGATCCTACGAGCAGTACTTC
D gene: -; V gene: TRBV5-1; clone size: -; J gene: TRBJ2-5; CDR3 protein: CASRLASQETQYF; CDR3 DNA: TGCGCCAGCAGACTAGCCTCCCAAGAGACCCAGTACTTC
D gene: -; V gene: TRBV4-1; clone size: -; J gene: TRBJ2-5; CDR3 protein: CASSHTQGRGETQYF; CDR3 DNA: TGCGCCAGCAGCCATACTCAGGGAAGGGGCGAGACCCAGTACTTC
D gene: -; V gene: TRBV29-1; clone size: many; J gene: TRBJ2-4; CDR3 protein: CSGGSGYIQYF; CDR3 DNA: TGCAGCGGCGGCTCGGGATACATTCAGTACTTC
D gene: TRBD1; V gene: TRBV7-2; clone size: -; J gene: TRBJ2-7; CDR3 protein: CASSLEGQGRQYF; CDR3 DNA: TGTGCCAGCAGCTTAGAAGGACAGGGGCGGCAGTACTTC
D gene: -; V gene: TRBV5-1; clone size: -; J gene: TRBJ1-1; CDR3 protein: CASSRDTEPTEAFF; CDR3 DNA: TGCGCCAGCAGCCGGGACACCGAGCCCACTGAAGCTTTCTTT
D gene: -; V gene: TRBV18; clone size: -; J gene: TRBJ2-1; CDR3 protein: CASSPLPPGEQFF; CDR3 DNA: TGTGCCAGCTCACCACTCCCTCCAGGTGAGCAGTTCTTC
D gene: -; V gene: TRBV29-1; clone size: -; J gene: TRBJ1-1; CDR3 protein: CSVEGAFF; CDR3 DNA: TGCAGCGTTGAAGGGGCTTTCTTT
D gene: -; V gene: TRBV7-9; clone size: -; J gene: TRBJ1-3; CDR3 protein: CASSAYSSGNTIYF; CDR3 DNA: TGTGCCAGCAGCGCCTATTCCTCTGGAAACACCATATATTTT
D gene: TRBD1; V gene: TRBV29-1; clone size: few; J gene: TRBJ1-2; CDR3 protein: CSVASDRGLEGYTF; CDR3 DNA: TGCAGCGTCGCCTCGGACAGGGGGCTAGAGGGCTACACCTTC
D gene: -; V gene: TRBV7-8; clone size: -; J gene: TRBJ1-4; CDR3 protein: CASSPDAFIGKKLFF; CDR3 DNA: TGTGCCAGCAGCCCCGATGCATTCATAGGGAAAAAACTGTTTTTT
D gene: -; V gene: TRBV5-1; clone size: -; J gene: TRBJ1-1; CDR3 protein: CASSLEGFATEAFF; CDR3 DNA: TGCGCCAGCAGCTTGGAAGGTTTTGCCACTGAAGCTTTCTTT
D gene: -; V gene: TRBV12-3/TRBV12-4; clone size: few; J gene: TRBJ1-2; CDR3 protein: CASSLFYGDGYTF; CDR3 DNA: TGCGCCAGCAGTTTATTTTACGGAGATGGCTACACCTTC
D gene: -; V gene: TRBV4-3; clone size: -; J gene: TRBJ1-5; CDR3 protein: CASSQGSGYSQPQHF; CDR3 DNA: TGCGCCAGCAGCCAAGGTTCGGGGTATAGTCAGCCCCAGCATTTT
D gene: -; V gene: TRBV12-3/TRBV12-4; clone size: -; J gene: TRBJ2-1; CDR3 protein: CASSSDVDNTGDEQFF; CDR3 DNA: TGTGCCAGCAGTTCTGATGTGGACAATACTGGTGATGAGCAGTTCTTC
D gene: -; V gene: TRBV7-2; clone size: -; J gene: TRBJ1-2; CDR3 protein: CASSLGIGYYGYTF; CDR3 DNA: TGTGCCAGCAGCTTAGGAATAGGGTACTACGGCTACACCTTC
D gene: TRBD1; V gene: TRBV7-2; clone size: -; J gene: TRBJ2-7; CDR3 protein: CASSRQGHTRGEQYF; CDR3 DNA: TGTGCCAGCAGCCGACAGGGCCATACACGAGGCGAGCAGTACTTC
D gene: TRBD2; V gene: TRBV11-2; clone size: few; J gene: TRBJ2-3; CDR3 protein: CASSLGQAGGPTDTQYF; CDR3 DNA: TGTGCCAGCAGCTTAGGCCAGGCGGGGGGGCCTACAGATACGCAGTATTTT
D gene: -; V gene: TRBV7-9; clone size: -; J gene: TRBJ2-7; CDR3 protein: CASSSDTAEQYF; CDR3 DNA: TGTGCCAGCAGCTCGGACACGGCGGAGCAGTACTTC
D gene: -; V gene: TRBV4-3; clone size: -; J gene: TRBJ2-1; CDR3 protein: CASSQDSGGLISEQFF; CDR3 DNA: TGCGCCAGCAGCCAAGATAGTGGGGGGTTGATCAGTGAGCAGTTCTTC
D gene: -; V gene: TRBV29-1; clone size: -; J gene: TRBJ1-2; CDR3 protein: CSVEDQETAAGYTF; CDR3 DNA: TGCAGCGTTGAAGATCAAGAGACCGCCGCCGGCTACACCTTC
D gene: TRBD2; V gene: TRBV3-1; clone size: -; J gene: TRBJ2-5; CDR3 protein: CASSLPWKGAGGQETQYF; CDR3 DNA: TGTGCCAGCAGCCTCCCATGGAAAGGAGCGGGGGGACAAGAGACCCAGTACTTC
D gene: TRBD1; V gene: TRBV7-2; clone size: -; J gene: TRBJ1-1; CDR3 protein: CASSLQSGQGTEAFF; CDR3 DNA: TGTGCCAGCAGCTTACAATCGGGACAGGGCACTGAAGCTTTCTTT
D gene: TRBD1; V gene: TRBV7-9; clone size: -; J gene: TRBJ2-1; CDR3 protein: CASSLLQGVYNEQFF; CDR3 DNA: TGTGCCAGCAGCTTATTACAGGGGGTCTACAATGAGCAGTTCTTC
D gene: -; V gene: TRBV10-3; clone size: few; J gene: TRBJ2-1; CDR3 protein: CAITMTPGSYNEQFF; CDR3 DNA: TGTGCCATCACTATGACACCAGGCTCCTACAATGAGCAGTTCTTC
D gene: -; V gene: TRBV29-1; clone size: many; J gene: TRBJ1-2; CDR3 protein: CSVYDDSYGYTF; CDR3 DNA: TGCAGCGTTTACGACGATTCCTATGGCTACACCTTC
D gene: -; V gene: TRBV12-3/TRBV12-4; clone size: few; J gene: TRBJ2-5; CDR3 protein: CASSVDRLSQYF; CDR3 DNA: TGTGCCAGCAGTGTAGACAGGTTGAGCCAGTACTTC
D gene: -; V gene: TRBV20-1; clone size: -; J gene: TRBJ2-5; CDR3 protein: CSARSQGGQETQYF; CDR3 DNA: TGCAGTGCTAGATCCCAGGGGGGGCAAGAGACCCAGTACTTC
D gene: TRBD2; V gene: TRBV10-3; clone size: -; J gene: TRBJ2-3; CDR3 protein: CAISEDGLGIAGGTDTQYF; CDR3 DNA: TGTGCCATCAGTGAGGACGGATTGGGGATAGCGGGGGGAACAGATACGCAGTATTTT
D gene: TRBD1; V gene: TRBV28; clone size: -; J gene: TRBJ2-7; CDR3 protein: CASSCRIRQGTYEQYF; CDR3 DNA: TGTGCCAGCAGTTGCCGAATAAGACAGGGCACCTACGAGCAGTACTTC
D gene: TRBD1; V gene: TRBV7-9; clone size: -; J gene: TRBJ1-4; CDR3 protein: CASSSTGIYEKLFF; CDR3 DNA: TGTGCCAGCAGCTCGACAGGGATCTATGAAAAACTGTTTTTT
D gene: TRBD1; V gene: TRBV12-3/TRBV12-4; clone size: -; J gene: TRBJ2-7; CDR3 protein: CASRQGTGGSYEQYF; CDR3 DNA: TGTGCCAGCAGACAGGGGACAGGGGGCTCCTACGAGCAGTACTTC
D gene: -; V gene: TRBV5-1; clone size: many; J gene: TRBJ2-1; CDR3 protein: CASSLVQGGDEQFF; CDR3 DNA: TGCGCCAGCAGCTTGGTGCAGGGTGGGGATGAGCAGTTCTTC
D gene: -; V gene: TRBV5-7; clone size: few; J gene: TRBJ2-7; CDR3 protein: CASSASLDEQYF; CDR3 DNA: TGTGCCAGCAGCGCCTCGTTGGACGAGCAGTACTTC
D gene: TRBD1; V gene: TRBV28; clone size: -; J gene: TRBJ2-7; CDR3 protein: CASSSPGQSTYEQYF; CDR3 DNA: TGTGCCAGCAGTTCCCCGGGACAGAGTACCTACGAGCAGTACTTC
D gene: TRBD1; V gene: TRBV7-2; clone size: few; J gene: TRBJ2-7; CDR3 protein: CASTHRGQGNFEQYF; CDR3 DNA: TGTGCCAGCACCCACCGAGGACAGGGGAATTTCGAGCAGTACTTC
D gene: -; V gene: TRBV7-2; clone size: few; J gene: TRBJ1-6; CDR3 protein: CASSVNWGQGGSPLHF; CDR3 DNA: TGTGCCAGCAGCGTAAATTGGGGGCAGGGAGGCTCACCCCTCCACTTT
D gene: -; V gene: TRBV29-1; clone size: few; J gene: TRBJ2-3; CDR3 protein: CSVALSHPDTQYF; CDR3 DNA: TGCAGCGTTGCTCTTAGCCACCCAGATACGCAGTATTTT
D gene: TRBD2; V gene: TRBV6-2/TRBV6-3; clone size: many; J gene: TRBJ2-7; CDR3 protein: CASSPLRLAGSYEQYF; CDR3 DNA: TGTGCCAGCAGCCCTTTAAGGCTAGCGGGGTCCTACGAGCAGTACTTC
D gene: TRBD1; V gene: TRBV4-3; clone size: few; J gene: TRBJ2-7; CDR3 protein: CASSQDRGRVGHEQYF; CDR3 DNA: TGCGCCAGCAGCCAAGATAGGGGGCGCGTCGGCCACGAGCAGTACTTC
D gene: TRBD1; V gene: TRBV12-3/TRBV12-4; clone size: few; J gene: TRBJ2-3; CDR3 protein: CASSFRDSLSTDTQYF; CDR3 DNA: TGTGCCAGCAGTTTCCGGGACAGCCTTTCCACAGATACGCAGTATTTT